These 18 T cell receptor beta chains originate from one sample sequenced in a study of post-analysis software for immune sequencing data. Study results and limitations: The five TRBV segments detected at higher frequency in patients than in controls included TRBV5-6, TRBV5-1 and TRBV20-1.

No antigen has been assigned to these receptors. Built from TCR beta cDNA, the libraries had unique molecular identifiers in them. TCRdb analysed the PCR reads with MiXCR anew, one entry per CDR3 protein. Counted here are fewer than 900,000 distinct CDR3 sequences, about half occurring once; the ten biggest clones make up roughly 4.4%. Sequencing used blood. Source of these receptors: a girl aged 5 to 17 with multiple sclerosis.

Of note for this clonotype: A read error may account for a junction end that differs from germline. This chain links TRBV11-2 with TRBJ1-5; 10 bases are shared with TRBD1. The CDR3 runs to 15 residues. Germline loops: CDR1 SGHAT, CDR2 FQNNGV. The CDR3 DNA reads as TGTGTCAGCAGCAGACCGGGACAGGGGTTTCAGCCCCAGCATTTT. This translates into CVSSRPGQGFQPQHF.

This clonotype was counted only a few times. The V and J genes are TRBV12-3 or TRBV12-4 and TRBJ2-3; 10 bases agree with TRBD2. Trimming at V came to 6 bases and at J to 4 bases, leaving 7 bases not matched to a gene. CDR3 length: 15 amino acids. CDR3: CASRDLAGVADTQYF. Written as DNA, the CDR3 is TGTGCCAGCAGGGACCTAGCGGGAGTAGCAGATACGCAGTATTTT.

The sample holds one count of this clonotype. This chain uses TRBV9 with TRBJ2-2; no clear D gene. The V end was cut by 0 bases, the J end by 7 bases, with 4 bases between. Looked up from germline, CDR1 is SGDLS and CDR2 is YYNGEE. CDR3 length: 12 amino acids. The CDR3 is CASSVVGGELFF. For the CDR3, the DNA is TGTGCCAGCAGCGTAGTGGGCGGGGAGCTGTTTTTT.

This clonotype came up a few times. The chain recombines TRBV24-1 with TRBJ2-1; D may be TRBD2 (6 bases). The V gene's germline CDR1 is KGHDR and CDR2 SFDVKD. V dropped 7 bases and J dropped 10 bases, with 22 bases sitting between them. The CDR3 covers 15 residues. This CDR3 is CATSGGGHGLGEQFF. The CDR3 DNA sequence: TGTGCCACCAGCGGGGGAGGTCATGGGCTCGGAGAGCAGTTCTTC.

In its sample, this clonotype was seen once. This chain connects TRBV20-1 to TRBJ2-1; 9 bases agree with TRBD2. V shed 2 bases, J shed 0 bases, and the junction held 14 bases outside the gene matches. Germline V gene lookup returns CDR1 DFQATT and CDR2 SNEGSKA (reference sequence). CDR3 length: 19 amino acids. The CDR3, as DNA: TGCAGTGCTAGACCGCCGACTAGCGGCCTTATCCTCTCCTACAATGAGCAGTTCTTC. Translating gives CSARPPTSGLILSYNEQFF.

This clonotype was recorded a few times. This chain uses TRBV29-1 with TRBJ2-3; 9 bases agree with TRBD1. The germline V gene has CDR1 SQVTM and CDR2 ANQGSEA. The V segment lost 4 bases and the J segment 4 bases; nucleotides outside the gene matches: 3. The CDR3 has 13 amino acids. CDR3 bases: TGCAGCGTTGGGGACAGGGCGCCAGATACGCAGTATTTT. Protein: CSVGDRAPDTQYF.

The chain has TRBV6-6 and TRBJ2-1, with TRBD2 identical over 12 bases. The CDR3 runs 15 residues. Trimming at V came to 6 bases and at J to 8 bases, leaving 8 bases not matched to a gene. From germline, CDR1 is MNHNY and CDR2 SVGAGI (reference sequence). This chain's CDR3 is CASSRTSGRSDEQFF. CDR3 sequence (DNA): TGTGCCAGCAGCCGCACTAGCGGGAGGAGCGATGAGCAGTTCTTC.

The chain employs TRBV12-3 or TRBV12-4 and TRBJ2-3, with D perhaps TRBD2 (6 bases). Trimming stripped 3 bases from V and 4 bases from J, with 14 bases between. This CDR3 is 15 amino acids long. The CDR3 sequence is CASSLRRDEPDTQYF. The CDR3 nucleotides are TGTGCCAGCAGTTTGAGGCGGGATGAGCCAGATACGCAGTATTTT.

This chain links TRBV29-1 with TRBJ1-5, with TRBD1 as a possible D gene (6 bases). Germline V gives CDR1 SQVTM, CDR2 ANQGSEA. V dropped 0 bases and J dropped 5 bases, with 29 bases sitting between them. The CDR3 spans 20 residues. CDR3 DNA sequence: TGCAGCGTTGAAGATTTAGGGACAACCTTAGAGGGGGTCCCCCATCAGCCCCAGCATTTT. Translated: CSVEDLGTTLEGVPHQPQHF.

The chain links TRBV20-1 to TRBJ2-1, with 10 bases matching TRBD2. V lost 0 bases to trimming and J lost 6 bases; unmatched junction nucleotides: 8. The CDR3 runs to 16 residues. CDR1 and CDR2 from the germline V gene are DFQATT and SNEGSKA (reference sequence). CDR3 in amino acids: CSARDPSGRVGNEQFF. In DNA form, the CDR3 reads TGCAGTGCTAGAGATCCGAGCGGGAGGGTCGGCAATGAGCAGTTCTTC.

The chain links TRBV5-1 to TRBJ2-1; weak D call: TRBD1 (5 bases). CDR1 is SGHRS and CDR2 is YFSETQ in the germline V gene. V was shortened by 4 bases and J by 6 bases, with 8 bases between the two germline ends. The CDR3 runs 12 residues. In nucleotides, the CDR3 is TGCGCCAGCAGCACAACAGGCAATGAGCAGTTCTTC. It encodes CASSTTGNEQFF. Complete variable domain (other parts from reference TRBV5-1 and TRBJ2-1): KAGVTQTPRYLIKTRGQQVTLSCSPISGHRSVSWYQQTPGQGLQFLFEYFSETQRNKGNFPGRFSGRQFSNSRSEMNVSTLELGDSALYLCASSTTGNEQFFGPGTRLTVL.

The J gene is TRBJ2-1, the V gene TRBV20-1; 9 bases align to TRBD2. V lost 2 bases and J lost 9; bases outside the gene matches: 11. Germline assignment: CDR1 DFQATT and CDR2 SNEGSKA (reference sequence). The CDR3 has 15 amino acids. The CDR3 bases are TGCAGTGCTAGATTGGATAGCGGGAGAGACGGTGAGCAGTTCTTC. This encodes CSARLDSGRDGEQFF.

This sequence joins TRBV2 and TRBJ1-2, with D possibly being TRBD1 (6 bases). Per the germline V gene, CDR1 is SNHLY and CDR2 is FYNNEI. There are 13 residues in the CDR3. Trimming cost V 3 bases and J 8 bases, with 13 bases left between them. The CDR3 DNA is TGTGCCAGCAGTGAGGTGGCAGGGGCGGGCTACACCTTC. Translated, it gives CASSEVAGAGYTF.

The rearrangement joins TRBV9 to TRBJ2-3, with 8 bases identical to TRBD2. The V and J ends lost 0 bases and 2 bases, in that order; junction bases with no gene match: 8. The CDR3 contains 17 residues. Germline V gives CDR1 SGDLS, CDR2 YYNGEE. The CDR3 bases are TGTGCCAGCAGCGTAGACCCCAGCGGGAGTCCCACAGATACGCAGTATTTT. This translates into CASSVDPSGSPTDTQYF.

The gene calls are TRBV7-8 and TRBJ2-7; 7 positions agree with TRBD1. The CDR3 runs 15 residues. Germline CDR1 reads SGHVS; CDR2 reads FQNEAQ. V dropped 1 base and J dropped 1; count of bases not matched to a gene: 4. This CDR3 reads CASSLEGAGSYEQYF. CDR3 DNA sequence: TGTGCCAGCAGCTTAGAGGGGGCCGGTTCCTACGAGCAGTACTTC.

The V and J genes are TRBV2 and TRBJ1-6; D is possibly TRBD1 (6 bases). Germline assignment: CDR1 SNHLY and CDR2 FYNNEI. This CDR3 region has 12 residues. The germline V and J ends were trimmed by 6 bases and 9 bases, with 9 bases remaining between them. CDR3 sequence: CASRAQGSPLHF. The CDR3 coding sequence is TGTGCCAGCAGGGCACAGGGTTCACCCCTCCACTTT.

The chain is built from TRBV3-1 and TRBJ2-5, with 7 bases fitting TRBD2. With V trimmed by 0 bases and J by 6 bases, 7 bases remained unmatched. From germline, CDR1 is LGHDT and CDR2 YNNKEL (reference sequence). The CDR3 sequence is 15 residues long. The CDR3 spells CASSQDAGVFKTQYF. The CDR3 DNA sequence: TGTGCCAGCAGCCAAGATGCGGGAGTGTTTAAGACCCAGTACTTC.

For the CDR3, the DNA is TGTGCCAGCAGCTTAGCGATCACATCAACTAATGAAAAACTGTTTTTT. Protein sequence: CASSLAITSTNEKLFF. J is TRBJ1-4 and V is TRBV7-9; D not certain. CDR3 size: 16 residues. Per germline, CDR1 SEHNR and CDR2 FQNEAQ (reference sequence). V lost 0 bases and J lost 0, with 8 bases in between.